Described below is a single T cell receptor beta chain sequence and its context. Its antigen remains undetermined. No base quality information exists; no much larger clone differs at one position. These data belong to a study of blood T cells in healthy people across ages (dated by TCRdb to 2015 to 2017). Some background on the complete study: In model experiments, template switching captured roughly one uniquely barcoded TCR beta cDNA molecule for every two T cells. Age-related changes in TCR beta repertoire diversity were measured in the study by deep sequencing normalized with unique cDNA molecular identifiers. Donors were grouped into four age groups: young (average roughly 17 years), middle-aged (about 40), aged (around 60) and long-lived (less than 85). To avoid experimental bias, donors of different ages were distributed randomly across sequencing lanes. Two additional independent replicas of 1 million unique cDNA reads from the same blood draw were analyzed for two donors (one aged 18 to 29 and one aged 80 or older).

From the germline V gene (reference sequence), CDR1 is LNHDA and CDR2 is SQIVND. The CDR3 numbers 13 residues from cysteine through phenylalanine. Only the CDR3 DNA stays, 39 bases, in frame from base 1. General conclusions and limits of the study: The CMV infection status of donors was not known, potentially confounding age-related changes in expanded clonotypes. Estimates of total diversity based on one million sequenced T cells were regarded as lower bounds and as underestimates. Because profiling used bulk unsorted PBMCs, naive and antigen-experienced compartments could not be compared conclusively. There was a strong correlation between observed TCR beta diversity and the percentage of naive T cells measured by flow cytometry. Observed TCR beta diversity per million T cells fell roughly linearly with age, and a significant reduction was already apparent by age roughly 40. Compared with the aged group, the long-lived group had more naive CD4+ T cells, fewer expanded clones and increased TCR diversity, a pattern suggesting age selection.

The roughly 39 donors, aged about 6 to 100 years, were systemically healthy Caucasian individuals from Russia. Around 10 milliliters of peripheral blood were drawn from each donor into EDTA-treated Vacutainer tubes. Ficoll-Paque density-gradient centrifugation was used to isolate PBMCs, with at least 7 million per sample. Trizol reagent was used to extract total RNA from PBMCs, with at least 5 micrograms per sample. For every donor, flow cytometry on a PBMC aliquot measured the percentage of naive CD45RAhigh/CD27high T cells. Libraries were prepared through 5' RACE. Sequencer: Illumina HiSeq 2500. A second roughly 6 to 11 cycle PCR used a sample-barcoded 5' primer and a J-beta primer mix. A template-switch 5' adaptor carrying 12 random nucleotides introduced a unique molecular identifier onto each TCR beta cDNA molecule. Each sample yielded at least 2.5 million CDR3-containing paired-end reads. First-strand cDNA synthesis was performed from all RNA using the Mint cDNA synthesis kit, with priming by a TRBC-specific oligonucleotide. After uracil-DNA glycosylase treatment, a first 18-cycle PCR used universal primers M1SS and BC2_uni_R on all cDNA. Under the source paper's analysis protocol: Normalization of each sample was performed by random selection of 1 million high-quality reads, each carrying a distinct molecular identifier. Reads with shared molecular identifiers were discarded instead of being binned into consensus sequences. MiTCR, set to a Q25 quality threshold and the strictest error-elimination algorithm, was used for CDR3 identification, clonotype clustering and error correction. A nonparametric unseen species model with Euler transformation was used to estimate a lower bound on total TCR beta diversity. In-frame beta chains were kept once TCRdb had trimmed the public reads at Q25 with fastp and called clones with MiXCR. Each entry merges the rows of one CDR3 protein and shows their most common DNA and genes. It is TCRdb's table, rather than the study itself, that gives the V and J calls and clone size. Here the sample has about 1,600,000 distinct CDR3 sequences; approximately 38% occur a single time. Clones ranked in the top ten supply approximately 7.9% of the sample.

This sequence was found in a woman aged 18-29 years in good health. The V and J segments used are TRBV19 and TRBJ2-7; a weak D assignment points to TRBD1 (6 bases agree). The assigned J gene may be wrong: the sequence end matches TRBJ2-4 better. Sequences were obtained from blood. CDR3 region: CASSTTQGNIQYF. The nucleotide sequence reads TGTGCCAGTAGTACAACACAGGGAAACATTCAGTACTTC.